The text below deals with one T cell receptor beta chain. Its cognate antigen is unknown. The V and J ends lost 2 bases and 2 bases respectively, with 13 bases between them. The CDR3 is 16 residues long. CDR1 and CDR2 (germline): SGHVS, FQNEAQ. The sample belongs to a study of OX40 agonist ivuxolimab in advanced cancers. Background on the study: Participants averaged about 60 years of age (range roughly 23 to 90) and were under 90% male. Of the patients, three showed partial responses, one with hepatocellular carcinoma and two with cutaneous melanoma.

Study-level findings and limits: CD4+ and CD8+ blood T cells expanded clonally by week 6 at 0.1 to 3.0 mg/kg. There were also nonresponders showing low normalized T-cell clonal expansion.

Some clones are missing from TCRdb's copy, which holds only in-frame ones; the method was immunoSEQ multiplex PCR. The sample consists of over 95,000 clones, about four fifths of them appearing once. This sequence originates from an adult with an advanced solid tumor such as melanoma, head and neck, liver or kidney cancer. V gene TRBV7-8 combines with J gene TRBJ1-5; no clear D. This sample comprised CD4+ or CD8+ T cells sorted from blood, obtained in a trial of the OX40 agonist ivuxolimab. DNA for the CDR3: TGTGCCAGCAGCTTATTCCCCGGCGGGGGCAATCAGCCCCAGCATTTT. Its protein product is CASSLFPGGGNQPQHF.